This T cell receptor (beta chain) came from a study of low-dose radiotherapy and immunotherapy resistance in tumors. Background on the study: Patients of Cohort 1 had 0.5 Gy fractions every 2 weeks, which summed to 6.5 Gy. Administration of intravenous cyclophosphamide at 200 mg/m2 took place every two weeks, one day before radiation and immunotherapy.

This clonotype was seen once. One end of the junction is discordant with germline, which a read error may explain. The CDR3 extends over 12 amino acids. Indicated time point: after trial treatment. Treatment described: LDRT plus nivolumab, ipilimumab, low-dose cyclophosphamide and aspirin (RACIN trial). With TRAV- and TRBV-specific primers, first-strand cDNA was made, covering the alpha and beta chains. Using a constant-region primer together with a V-primer adapter, TCRs were subjected to roughly 18 PCR cycles of amplification. TCRdb passed the reads through MiXCR, listing each CDR3 protein once. The sample has tens of thousands of distinct CDR3 sequences, approximately 22% seen once.

V is TRBV5-3 and J is TRBJ2-7; D perhaps matches TRBD2 (5 bases). TRBV5-3 is filed as an ORF, its function uncertain. The clonotype was recovered from a female donor with ovarian cancer. Here the sequenced sample was PBMCs, taken after low-dose radiotherapy plus immunotherapy. CDR3 sequence reads: CASSLEGKEQYF. CDR3 DNA: TGTGCCAGCAGCTTAGAGGGTAAAGAGCAGTACTTC.